Sequencing of this T cell receptor (beta chain) was carried out in a study of T cells in tuberculosis. For the study at large: Samples predate treatment or fall within its first 7 days. Study-wide results and caveats: Shorter CDR3-alpha in active tuberculosis partly drove smaller distances. Active tuberculosis alpha repertoires lay closer to GMM-specific TCRs than controls'.

Remarks on this clone: The target antigen is unknown.

Time point reported: new active TB diagnosis, blood taken before or within 7 days of starting treatment. Each donor contributed 90,000 to 100,000 T cells on average, unsorted. The table came from immunoSEQ multiplex PCR; TCRdb's copy has only in-frame clones and leaves some out. The sample holds fewer than 40,000 clones; 91% are singletons and the top ten take about 2.4%. Unmatched junction bases numbered 8, after V lost 7 bases and J lost 4 bases. Looked up from germline, CDR1 is LGHNT and CDR2 is FRNRAP. This CDR3 has 14 residues. This chain uses TRBV12-5 with TRBJ2-5; 8 nucleotides agree with TRBD1. The sample here was PBMCs, taken at tuberculosis diagnosis. The receptor comes from an adult with tuberculosis. Written as DNA, the CDR3 is TGTGCTAGTGCCCCCTCAACAGGGGGAGAGACCCAGTACTTC. Its protein is CASAPSTGGETQYF.